This record looks at one T cell receptor beta chain sequence and its context. The antigen remains undetermined. Sequenced by immunoSEQ multiplex PCR; TCRdb stores in-frame clones only, minus some. The sample comprises 110,000 or so clones, 86% of which are singletons, and about 3.5% rests with the top ten. These data belong to a study of T cell responses to AZD1222 COVID-19 vaccine. Notes on the study in general: Just a handful of AZD1222 recipients tested seropositive at baseline.

Deletions cut 1 base from V and 1 base from J, with 4 bases between. The CDR3 is 13 amino acids. Germline values: CDR1 SGHTA, CDR2 FQGNSA. This sequence joins TRBV7-2 and TRBJ1-1, with D unresolved. The origin of this receptor is an adult in good health. The starting material was peripheral blood, obtained on day 0 of AZD1222 vaccination. CDR3 sequence reads: CASSLGQNTEAFF. The DNA for the CDR3 is TGTGCCAGCAGCTTAGGCCAGAACACTGAAGCTTTCTTT.